Each of the 9 T cell receptor beta chains below was sequenced from the same sample in a study of tumor and adjacent non-tumor tissue in lung cancer. A modified ARM-PCR protocol with three rounds of nested PCR amplified TCRbeta. Using its own MiXCR run on the multiplex PCR reads, TCRdb lists one record per CDR3 protein. Of about 80,000 distinct CDR3 sequences in the sample, around 85% were seen once. RNA was extracted from bulk tissue without any cell sorting. The sample consisted of lung tumor tissue. The receptor source for this set is a woman between 50 and 59 years old with non-small cell lung cancer.

V gene TRBV4-2 combines with J gene TRBJ2-6, with 10 bases that match TRBD1. CDR3 length equals 20 residues. Germline CDR1 LGHNA, CDR2 YNFKEQ. The junction had 14 bases not matched to a gene; V was cut back by 0 bases and J by 6 bases. The CDR3 nucleotides are TGTGCCAGCAGCCAAGATAATTTCGGGACAGGGGCTCCTGAGGCCAACGTCCTGACTTTC. Translation gives CASSQDNFGTGAPEANVLTF.

This clonotype is a singleton in its sample. A junction end diverges from the germline sequence, so it may reflect a read error. The V and J genes are TRBV5-5 and TRBJ2-1; TRBD2 matches at 8 bases. Germline V lookup: CDR1 SGHKS, CDR2 YYEKEE (reference sequence). The CDR3 covers 19 residues. CDR3 DNA sequence: TGTGCTAGCACCTTGGACCCGGGACTAGTGGGACTCACCTACAATGAGCAGTTCTTC. Translated: CASTLDPGLVGLTYNEQFF.

Concerning this clonotype: Given the absence of the conserved phenylalanine or tryptophan at the CDR3 end, a read error is likely. The DNA is left out, because the CDR3 cannot be placed on it with certainty; the CDR3 is given as TCRdb lists it. The rearrangement joins TRBV28 to TRBJ2-3; TRBD2 is the table's D call and was not checked against the DNA. CDR1 MDHEN and CDR2 SYDVKM come from the germline V gene. From its first to its last residue, the CDR3 has 16 amino acids. CDR3 sequence reads: CASTSFYGRGTDTQYS.

The CDR3 reads CSVERTVEETQYF. As DNA, the CDR3 is TGCAGCGTTGAGAGGACAGTAGAAGAGACCCAGTACTTC. This sequence joins TRBV29-1 and TRBJ2-5, with D maybe TRBD1 (6 bases). Trimming removed 3 bases at V and 3 bases at J, with 11 bases between. Germline values: CDR1 SQVTM, CDR2 ANQGSEA. This CDR3 comprises 13 residues.

As regards this clonotype: Germline is not matched at one junction end, which may reflect a read error. The J gene is TRBJ2-7, the V gene TRBV11-1; tentatively, D is TRBD1 or TRBD2 (5 bases each). This CDR3 has 15 amino acids. Germline-derived CDR1 and CDR2 are SGHAT and FQDESV (reference sequence). The CDR3 bases are TGTGCCAGCGGCTACGAAATAGTGACAGACTACGAGCAGTATTTC. Translating gives CASGYEIVTDYEQYF.

The chain recombines TRBV20-1 with TRBJ2-2; 7 nucleotides match TRBD1. The length of the CDR3 is 16 residues. Looked up from germline, CDR1 is DFQATT and CDR2 is SNEGSKA (reference sequence). The CDR3: CSARDPGQCNTGELFF. The CDR3 coding sequence is TGCAGCGCCAGAGATCCGGGACAGTGTAACACCGGGGAGCTGTTTTTT.

The V gene is TRBV11-2, the J gene TRBJ2-1; tentative D call: TRBD2 (5 bases). CDR3 length: 12 amino acids. V was pared by 4 bases and J by 13 bases, with 14 bases between. Germline V lookup: CDR1 SGHAT, CDR2 FQNNGV. CDR3 sequence reads: CASSSTRSEQFF. As DNA, the CDR3 is TGTGCCAGCAGCTCCACTAGGAGTGAACAGTTCTTC.

V usage is TRBV10-3 and J usage is TRBJ2-7; possibly TRBD1 or TRBD2 for D (5 bases each). The CDR3 covers 13 residues. Looked up from germline, CDR1 is ENHRY and CDR2 is SYGVKD. The germline V and J ends were trimmed by 10 bases and 2 bases, with 15 bases remaining between them. The CDR3 DNA follows: TGTGCCACTAGGAGAGGGGACCCCTACGAGCAGTACTTC. Residues: CATRRGDPYEQYF.

In the case of this clonotype: Mismatch with germline at one junction end may stem from a read error. The rearrangement joins TRBV14 to TRBJ2-4; the D gene is possibly TRBD2 (6 bases). The CDR3 covers 17 residues. Germline V gene data show CDR1 as SGHDN and CDR2 as FVKESK. Here the CDR3 DNA reads TGTGTCAGCAGCCAAGTGAGGAGGGGAATGGGCAAAAACATTCAGTACTTC. As protein: CVSSQVRRGMGKNIQYF.